These T cell receptor beta chains were read from a single sample in a study of control samples from healthy donors and cancer patients. Repertoires were generated with immunoSEQ multiplex PCR, while TCRdb's copy carries only in-frame clones and drops some. This sample has some 77,000 clones, with around 90% found just once. The sequenced material came from blood. These receptors were obtained from a woman aged 60 to 75 in good health. Both conserved end residues are trimmed from each CDR3. A D gene is named only where the DNA matches it firmly.

v_gene: TRBV19
j_gene: TRBJ2-2
d_gene: -
CDR3aa: ASSAPNTGELF

v_gene: TRBV3-1/TRBV3-2
j_gene: TRBJ2-7
d_gene: -
CDR3aa: ASSQESTSYEQY

v_gene: TRBV6-5
j_gene: TRBJ2-2
d_gene: -
CDR3aa: ASSSRPDPNTGELF

v_gene: TRBV7-2
j_gene: TRBJ1-2
d_gene: -
CDR3aa: ASSLIPLYGYT

v_gene: TRBV28
j_gene: TRBJ1-2
d_gene: -
CDR3aa: ASSPPRGPGFGYT

v_gene: TRBV19
j_gene: TRBJ1-2
d_gene: TRBD1
CDR3aa: ASSRINRGESGYT

v_gene: TRBV29-1
j_gene: TRBJ2-2
d_gene: TRBD1
CDR3aa: SGLDRDTGELF

v_gene: TRBV11-2
j_gene: TRBJ2-1
d_gene: TRBD2
CDR3aa: ASSLGLADEQF

v_gene: TRBV5-1
j_gene: TRBJ2-3
d_gene: TRBD1
CDR3aa: ASSLARDRAYTQY

v_gene: TRBV15
j_gene: TRBJ1-3
d_gene: -
CDR3aa: ATSGGAGNTIY